This T cell receptor beta chain was identified in a study of identical twins. A single record per CDR3 protein comes from TCRdb applying MiXCR to the 5' RACE reads. In the table there are approximately 700,000 distinct CDR3 sequences, 5.5% to 6.5% of which are singletons. The V gene end was trimmed by 2 bases and the J gene end by 2 bases; junction bases not matched to a gene: 3. This CDR3 has 15 residues. The origin of this receptor is a man younger than 30 in good health. The sequencing sample was made of naive T cells sorted from blood. V and J are TRBV12-3 or TRBV12-4 and TRBJ2-4, with 7 bases that match TRBD1. CDR3 sequence (DNA): TGTGCCAGCAGTTTAAGACAGGGCCCCAAAAACATTCAGTACTTC. This translates into CASSLRQGPKNIQYF.